This T cell receptor beta chain was captured by sequencing in a study of shared T cell receptors in the human thymus. The CDR3 totals 15 residues. The germline V gene encodes CDR1 SNHLY and CDR2 FYNNEI. V was shortened by 0 bases and J by 6 bases, with 12 bases between the two germline ends. The protocol was immunoSEQ multiplex PCR, while the TCRdb copy is restricted to in-frame clones and leaves out a portion. The sample records 720,000 or so clones, 80% to 90% being singletons. These same data were also listed under a study on human thymus T cells. That work states: Corrective cardiac operations yielded the resected thymus tissue.

V usage is TRBV2 and J usage is TRBJ1-5; D unclear. Sample: thymocytes. This receptor was identified in a girl in the first two years of life with a congenital heart defect. The CDR3 coding sequence is TGTGCCAGCAGTGAAGCGCTTCAGAGGGCTCAGCCCCAGCATTTT. Amino acid sequence: CASSEALQRAQPQHF.